This T cell receptor (beta chain) was recovered during a study of cytomegalovirus exposure and HLA in healthy donors. Study summary: An earlier analysis found 110 million or so unique TCR beta sequences from about 179 million T cells. Findings and limits, study-wide: Follow-up analysis found HLA locus-dependent TCR association rates, highest for DRB1 and lowest for HLA-C. In an earlier analysis, in under 700 donors, most V segments appeared productive either ~87% or ~30% of the time. Reported findings show TCR beta sequences accurately forecast HLA-A and HLA-B alleles in most subjects.

Worth noting for this clone: Its antigen is undetermined.

The PCR employed 60 Vbeta primers together with 13 Jbeta primers. The repertoire was sequenced with immunoSEQ multiplex PCR; TCRdb's copy has only in-frame clones and lacks some. The sample consists of about 130,000 clones, around 82% of them appearing once. Trimming removed 3 bases from V and 5 bases from J; junction bases left unmatched: 7. The CDR3 is 15 residues long. Germline CDR1 SGHAT, CDR2 FQNNGV. V is TRBV11-2 and J is TRBJ1-1; 9 bases line up with TRBD1. Sequences were obtained from PBMCs. The source is a man younger than 45 in good health and CMV-seropositive. The CDR3 here is CASSFTGTGRTEAFF. The CDR3 DNA reads TGTGCCAGCAGCTTCACCGGGACAGGGAGGACTGAAGCTTTCTTT.